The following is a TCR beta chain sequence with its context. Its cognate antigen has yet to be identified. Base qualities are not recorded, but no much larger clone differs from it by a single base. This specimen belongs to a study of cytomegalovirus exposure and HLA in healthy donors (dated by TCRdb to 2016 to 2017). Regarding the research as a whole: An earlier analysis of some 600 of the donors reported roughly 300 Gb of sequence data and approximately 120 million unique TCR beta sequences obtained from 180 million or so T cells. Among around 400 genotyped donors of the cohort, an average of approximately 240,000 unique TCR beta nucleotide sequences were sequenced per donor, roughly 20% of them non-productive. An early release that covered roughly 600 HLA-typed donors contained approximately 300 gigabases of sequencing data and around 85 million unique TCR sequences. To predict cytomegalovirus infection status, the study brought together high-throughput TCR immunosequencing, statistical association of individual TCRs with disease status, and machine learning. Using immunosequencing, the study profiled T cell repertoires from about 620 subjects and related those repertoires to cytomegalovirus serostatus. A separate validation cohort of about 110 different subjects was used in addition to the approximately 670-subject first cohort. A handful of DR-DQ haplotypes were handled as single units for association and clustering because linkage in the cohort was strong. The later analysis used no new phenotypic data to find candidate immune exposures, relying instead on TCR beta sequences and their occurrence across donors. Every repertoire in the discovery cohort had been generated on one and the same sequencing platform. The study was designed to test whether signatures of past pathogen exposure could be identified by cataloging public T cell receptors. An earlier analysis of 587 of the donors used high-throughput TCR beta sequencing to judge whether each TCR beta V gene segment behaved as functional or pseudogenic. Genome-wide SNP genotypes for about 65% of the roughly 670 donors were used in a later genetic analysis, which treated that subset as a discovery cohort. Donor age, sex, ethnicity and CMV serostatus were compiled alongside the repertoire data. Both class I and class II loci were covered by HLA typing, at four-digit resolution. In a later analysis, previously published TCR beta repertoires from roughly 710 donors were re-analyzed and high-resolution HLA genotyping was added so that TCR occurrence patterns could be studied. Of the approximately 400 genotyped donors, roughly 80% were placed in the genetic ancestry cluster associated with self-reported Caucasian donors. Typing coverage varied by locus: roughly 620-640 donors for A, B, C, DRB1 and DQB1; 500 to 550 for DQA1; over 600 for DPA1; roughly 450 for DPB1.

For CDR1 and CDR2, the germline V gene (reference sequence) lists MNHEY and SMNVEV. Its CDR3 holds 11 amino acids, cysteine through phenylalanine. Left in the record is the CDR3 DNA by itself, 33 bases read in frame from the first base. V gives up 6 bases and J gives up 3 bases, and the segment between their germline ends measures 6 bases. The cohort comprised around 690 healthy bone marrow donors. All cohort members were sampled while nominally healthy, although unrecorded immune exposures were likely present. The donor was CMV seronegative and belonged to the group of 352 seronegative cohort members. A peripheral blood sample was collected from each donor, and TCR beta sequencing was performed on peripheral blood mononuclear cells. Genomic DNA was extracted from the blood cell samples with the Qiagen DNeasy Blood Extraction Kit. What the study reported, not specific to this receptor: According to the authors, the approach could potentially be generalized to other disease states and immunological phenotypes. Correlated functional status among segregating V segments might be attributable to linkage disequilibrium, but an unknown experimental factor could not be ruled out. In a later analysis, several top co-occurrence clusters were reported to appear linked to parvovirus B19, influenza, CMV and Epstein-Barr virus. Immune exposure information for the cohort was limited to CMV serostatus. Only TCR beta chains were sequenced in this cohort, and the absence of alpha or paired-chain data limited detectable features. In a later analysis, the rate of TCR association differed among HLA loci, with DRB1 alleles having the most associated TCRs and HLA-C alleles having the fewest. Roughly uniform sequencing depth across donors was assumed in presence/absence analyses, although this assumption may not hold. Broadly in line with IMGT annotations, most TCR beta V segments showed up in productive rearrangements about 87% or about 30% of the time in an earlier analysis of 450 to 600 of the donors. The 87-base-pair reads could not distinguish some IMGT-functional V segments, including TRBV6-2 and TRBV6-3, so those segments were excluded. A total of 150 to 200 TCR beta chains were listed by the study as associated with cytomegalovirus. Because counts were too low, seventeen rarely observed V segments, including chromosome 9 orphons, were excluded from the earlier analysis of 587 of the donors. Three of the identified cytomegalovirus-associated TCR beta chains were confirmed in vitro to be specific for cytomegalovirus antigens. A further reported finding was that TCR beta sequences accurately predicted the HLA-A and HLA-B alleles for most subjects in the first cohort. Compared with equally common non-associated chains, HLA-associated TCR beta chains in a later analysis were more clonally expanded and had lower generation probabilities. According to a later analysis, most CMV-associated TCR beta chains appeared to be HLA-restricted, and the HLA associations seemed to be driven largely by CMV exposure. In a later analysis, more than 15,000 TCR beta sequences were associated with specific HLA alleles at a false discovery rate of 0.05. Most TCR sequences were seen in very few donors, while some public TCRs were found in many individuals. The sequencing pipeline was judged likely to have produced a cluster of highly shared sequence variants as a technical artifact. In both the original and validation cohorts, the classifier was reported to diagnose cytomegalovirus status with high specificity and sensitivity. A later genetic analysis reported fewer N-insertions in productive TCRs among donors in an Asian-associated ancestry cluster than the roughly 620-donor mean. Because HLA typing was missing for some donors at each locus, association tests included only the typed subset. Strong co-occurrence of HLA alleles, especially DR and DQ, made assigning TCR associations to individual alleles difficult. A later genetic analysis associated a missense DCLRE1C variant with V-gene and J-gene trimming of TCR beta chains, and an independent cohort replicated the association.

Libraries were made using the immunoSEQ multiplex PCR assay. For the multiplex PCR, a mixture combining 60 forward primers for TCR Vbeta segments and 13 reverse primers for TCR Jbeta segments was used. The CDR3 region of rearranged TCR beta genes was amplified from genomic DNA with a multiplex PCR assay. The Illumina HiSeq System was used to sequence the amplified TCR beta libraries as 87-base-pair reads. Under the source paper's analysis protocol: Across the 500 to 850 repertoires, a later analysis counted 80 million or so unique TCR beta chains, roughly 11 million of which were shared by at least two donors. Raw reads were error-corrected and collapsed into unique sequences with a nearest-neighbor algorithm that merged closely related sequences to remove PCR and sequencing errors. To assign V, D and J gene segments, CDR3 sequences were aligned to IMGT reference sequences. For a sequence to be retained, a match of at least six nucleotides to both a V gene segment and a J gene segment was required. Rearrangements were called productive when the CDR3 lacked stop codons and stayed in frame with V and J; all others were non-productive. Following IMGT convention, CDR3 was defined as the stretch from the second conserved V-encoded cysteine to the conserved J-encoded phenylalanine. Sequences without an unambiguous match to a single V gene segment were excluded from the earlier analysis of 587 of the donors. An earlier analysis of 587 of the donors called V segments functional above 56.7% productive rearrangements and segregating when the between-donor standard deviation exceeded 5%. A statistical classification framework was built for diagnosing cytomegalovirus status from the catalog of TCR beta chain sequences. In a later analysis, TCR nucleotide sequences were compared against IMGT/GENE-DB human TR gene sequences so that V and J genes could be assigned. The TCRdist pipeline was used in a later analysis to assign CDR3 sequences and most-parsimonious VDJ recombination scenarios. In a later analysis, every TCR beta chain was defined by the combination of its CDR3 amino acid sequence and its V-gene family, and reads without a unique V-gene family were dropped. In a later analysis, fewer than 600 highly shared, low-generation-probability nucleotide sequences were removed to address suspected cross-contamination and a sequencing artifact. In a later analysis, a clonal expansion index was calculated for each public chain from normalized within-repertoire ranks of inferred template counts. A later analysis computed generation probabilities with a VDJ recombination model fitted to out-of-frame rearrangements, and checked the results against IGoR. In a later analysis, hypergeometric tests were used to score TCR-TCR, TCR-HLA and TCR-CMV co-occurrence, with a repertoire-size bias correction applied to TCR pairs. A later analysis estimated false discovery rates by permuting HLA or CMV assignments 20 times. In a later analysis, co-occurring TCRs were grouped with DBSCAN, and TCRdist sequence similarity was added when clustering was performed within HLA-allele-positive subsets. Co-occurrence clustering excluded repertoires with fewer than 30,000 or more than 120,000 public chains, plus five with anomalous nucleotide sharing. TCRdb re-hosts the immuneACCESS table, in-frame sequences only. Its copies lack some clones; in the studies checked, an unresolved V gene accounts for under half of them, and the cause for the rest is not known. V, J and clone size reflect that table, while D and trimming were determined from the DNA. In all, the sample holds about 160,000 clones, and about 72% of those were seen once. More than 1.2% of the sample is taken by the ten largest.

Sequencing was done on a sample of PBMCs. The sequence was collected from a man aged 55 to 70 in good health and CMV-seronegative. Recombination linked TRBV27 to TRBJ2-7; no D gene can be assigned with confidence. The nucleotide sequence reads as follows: TGTGCCAGCAGAAACAGCTACGAGCAGTACTTC. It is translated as CASRNSYEQYF.